A selection of T cell receptor beta chains follows, all from one sample in a study of blood T cell repertoires in COVID-19. Sequencing was performed with immunoSEQ multiplex PCR; in TCRdb, only in-frame clones are kept and a portion is missing. The data show under 300,000 clones, approximately 81% seen once. The specimen sequenced was PBMCs or T cells enriched from blood (not recorded which). The receptors stem from a woman between 45 and 60 years old who had been exposed to COVID-19. CDR3s leave out the opening cysteine and the closing phenylalanine or tryptophan. The order of the fields is V gene, CDR3 length, CDR3 protein.

v_gene: TRBV10-1
len: 16
CDR3aa: ASNPRVTSGEVKETQY

v_gene: TRBV2
len: 12
CDR3aa: ASSGGQVVTEAF

v_gene: TRBV30
len: 12
CDR3aa: AWNPGGRSDTQY

v_gene: TRBV7-9
len: 16
CDR3aa: ASSSIRVRLTGANVLT

v_gene: TRBV29-1
len: 10
CDR3aa: SVEAGGDTQY

v_gene: TRBV11-2
len: 11
CDR3aa: ASSVRGTGELF

v_gene: TRBV2
len: 12
CDR3aa: ASRAGVAVITQY

v_gene: TRBV7-2
len: 11
CDR3aa: ASNVQGPDGYT

v_gene: TRBV4-2
len: 15
CDR3aa: ASSRRTGGVTNEKLF

v_gene: TRBV7-3
len: 14
CDR3aa: ASSLIPGTSYNEQF

v_gene: TRBV9
len: 13
CDR3aa: ASSVSGVGIDTQY

v_gene: TRBV15
len: 13
CDR3aa: ATSVYGGALDTQY

v_gene: TRBV7-8
len: 14
CDR3aa: ASTRGSGDSNTEAF

v_gene: TRBV18
len: 14
CDR3aa: ASSPLSGTSLGYSF

v_gene: TRBV18
len: 12
CDR3aa: ASSTESLPGGYT

v_gene: TRBV12-3/TRBV12-4
len: 9
CDR3aa: ASSFRGEAF

v_gene: TRBV14
len: 17
CDR3aa: ASSQDKTGGVLSNQPQH

v_gene: TRBV7-9
len: 10
CDR3aa: ASSLGQGEAF

v_gene: TRBV30
len: 11
CDR3aa: AWGGGGTDTQY

v_gene: TRBV9
len: 16
CDR3aa: ASSVAFRLAGVTDTQY

v_gene: TRBV14
len: 11
CDR3aa: ASSQVHNYGYT

v_gene: TRBV13
len: 12
CDR3aa: ASSPGEIGYGYT

v_gene: TRBV7-9
len: 10
CDR3aa: ASSPGGAEAF

v_gene: TRBV14
len: 12
CDR3aa: ASSQEAGPTEAF

v_gene: TRBV3-1/TRBV3-2
len: 12
CDR3aa: ASSFFRQGGGYT

v_gene: TRBV6-6
len: 15
CDR3aa: ASSLGLAGGVMETQY

v_gene: TRBV18
len: 14
CDR3aa: ASSPTLDFSGNTIY

v_gene: TRBV6-2/TRBV6-3
len: 10
CDR3aa: ASSLSGEGYT

v_gene: TRBV28
len: 12
CDR3aa: ASSGSNRGQRAF

v_gene: TRBV6-5
len: 12
CDR3aa: ASRGSQGSDTQY

v_gene: TRBV9
len: 14
CDR3aa: ASSRTLAGENNEQF

v_gene: TRBV10-2
len: 12
CDR3aa: ASSEGDRQETQY

v_gene: TRBV27
len: 11
CDR3aa: ASSTVYNQPQH

v_gene: TRBV5-4
len: 11
CDR3aa: ASSLANGAGAF

v_gene: TRBV6-1
len: 16
CDR3aa: ASSDPSGGHHSTYEQY

v_gene: TRBV27
len: 13
CDR3aa: ASSTDSETYNEQF

v_gene: TRBV5-4
len: 14
CDR3aa: ASSSPGGGSLGGYT

v_gene: TRBV3-1/TRBV3-2
len: 11
CDR3aa: ASSQALTGIEF

v_gene: TRBV2
len: 14
CDR3aa: ASSRDRGLANQPQH

v_gene: TRBV28
len: 13
CDR3aa: ASSLIGGQGNGYT

v_gene: TRBV21-1
len: 16
CDR3aa: ASSKVGGGGGALNEQF

v_gene: TRBV15
len: 16
CDR3aa: AADLAGAAQGATDTQY

v_gene: TRBV5-1
len: 11
CDR3aa: ASSLGTRETQY

v_gene: TRBV7-8
len: 14
CDR3aa: ASSLEWGRVNTEAF

v_gene: TRBV10-3
len: 18
CDR3aa: AISESMTSGEFQNTGELF

v_gene: TRBV7-9
len: 13
CDR3aa: ASSLGTGERYGYT

v_gene: TRBV19
len: 13
CDR3aa: ASSIAPQNSYEQY

v_gene: TRBV6-5
len: 14
CDR3aa: ASSYSETGNNYGYT

v_gene: TRBV9
len: 13
CDR3aa: ASSQTHGGAGELF

v_gene: TRBV20-1
len: 9
CDR3aa: SAYRGDEQY

v_gene: TRBV6-4
len: 11
CDR3aa: ASSDEGETEAF

v_gene: TRBV9
len: 12
CDR3aa: ASSVRQGNSPLH